This TCR beta chain is drawn from a study of beta chain features in type 1 diabetes. Study information: Sorted cells, some 98,000,000 in number, were examined across all samples. The study's findings and limits: Healthy donors had naive, central memory and Treg TCRB repertoires that appeared less similar than those seen among patients.

Every single donor gave one heparinised blood draw, and these averaged about 116 mL. CD45RO/CCR7/CD25/CD127/CD95/CD27 separated CD4+ naive, central memory, regulatory and stem cell-like memory cells by sorting. This clone came up once. Its antigen is undetermined. What was sequenced were expressed TCRB transcripts, since all of the isolated RNA had been reverse transcribed. Measured with immunoSEQ multiplex PCR; TCRdb has only the in-frame clones, and not every one. The data contain roughly 230,000 clones, over 7.5% of them singletons. Germline-derived CDR1 and CDR2 are SGHRS and YFSETQ. The CDR3 spans 13 residues. After removal of 2 bases from V and 5 bases from J, the junction contained 3 bases not matched to a gene.

The chain recombines TRBV5-1 with TRBJ1-1; 7 bases align to TRBD1. This clonotype originated in a young woman in good health. The sample taken for sequencing was naive CD4+ T cells from blood. For the CDR3, the DNA is TGCGCCAGCAGCTTAAAGACAGGGACTGAAGCTTTCTTT. Translation gives CASSLKTGTEAFF. The full variable domain, completed using reference TRBV5-1 and TRBJ1-1, is KAGVTQTPRYLIKTRGQQVTLSCSPISGHRSVSWYQQTPGQGLQFLFEYFSETQRNKGNFPGRFSGRQFSNSRSEMNVSTLELGDSALYLCASSLKTGTEAFFGQGTRLTVV.